This T cell receptor beta chain comes out of a study of T cells after yellow fever vaccination. The germline gives CDR1 MNHEY, CDR2 SMNVEV (reference sequence). The CDR3 runs 13 residues. With 6 bases clipped from V and 4 bases from J, the junction kept 4 bases outside the gene matches. With regard to this clonotype: Its antigen is still unknown.

Whole-study findings and limits: Re-detected after boosting: most primary clones, about 96% of CD4 and 88% of CD8.

As TCR cDNA was made by 5'RACE template switching, a universal primer site and UMIs were added. TCRdb ran MiXCR on the 5' RACE reads and lists one entry per CDR3 protein. The sample lists fewer than 650,000 distinct CDR3 sequences, 20% to 25% occurring once. The chain uses TRBV27 and TRBJ2-5, with 8 bases fitting TRBD1. The material was PBMCs, obtained more than 20 days after the first yellow fever vaccination. The clonotype originates from a man aged 18 to 29 who received the YFV17D yellow fever vaccine. The CDR3 spells CASRRTGSETQYF. In DNA, the CDR3 is TGTGCCAGCAGGCGGACAGGGTCAGAGACCCAGTACTTC.